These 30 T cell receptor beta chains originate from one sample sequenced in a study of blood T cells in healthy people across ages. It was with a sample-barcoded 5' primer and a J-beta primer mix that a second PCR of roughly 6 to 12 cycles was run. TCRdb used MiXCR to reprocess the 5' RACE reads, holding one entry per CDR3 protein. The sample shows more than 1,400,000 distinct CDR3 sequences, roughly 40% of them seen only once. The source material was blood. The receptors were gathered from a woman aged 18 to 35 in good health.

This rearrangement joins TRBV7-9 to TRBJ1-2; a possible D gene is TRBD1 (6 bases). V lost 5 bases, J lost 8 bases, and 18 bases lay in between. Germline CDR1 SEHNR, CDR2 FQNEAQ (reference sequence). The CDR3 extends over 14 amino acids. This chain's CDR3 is CASSTTGGGRGYTF. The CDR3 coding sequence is TGTGCCAGCAGCACGACGGGGGGCGGGAGAGGCTACACCTTC.

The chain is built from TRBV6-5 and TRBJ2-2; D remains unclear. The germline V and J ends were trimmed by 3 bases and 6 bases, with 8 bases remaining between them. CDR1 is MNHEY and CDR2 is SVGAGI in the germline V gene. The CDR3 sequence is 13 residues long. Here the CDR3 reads CASSYKVAGELFF. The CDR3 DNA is TGTGCCAGCAGTTATAAGGTCGCCGGGGAGCTGTTTTTT.

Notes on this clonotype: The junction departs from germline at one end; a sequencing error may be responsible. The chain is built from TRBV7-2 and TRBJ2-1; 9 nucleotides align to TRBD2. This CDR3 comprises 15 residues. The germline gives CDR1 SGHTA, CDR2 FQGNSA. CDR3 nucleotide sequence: TGTGTCAGCAGCTTAATAAGCGGGGGGTACAATGAGCAGTTCTTC. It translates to CVSSLISGGYNEQFF.

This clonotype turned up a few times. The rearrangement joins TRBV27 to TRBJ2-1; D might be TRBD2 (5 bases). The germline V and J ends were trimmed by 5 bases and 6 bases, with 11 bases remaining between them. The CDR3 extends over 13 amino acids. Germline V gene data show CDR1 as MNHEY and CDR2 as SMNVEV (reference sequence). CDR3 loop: CASSPYEGNEQFF. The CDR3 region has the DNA TGTGCCAGCAGTCCCTATGAGGGCAATGAGCAGTTCTTC.

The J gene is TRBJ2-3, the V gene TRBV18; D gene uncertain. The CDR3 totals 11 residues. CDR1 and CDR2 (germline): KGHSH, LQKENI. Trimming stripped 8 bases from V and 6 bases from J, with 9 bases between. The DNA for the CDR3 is TGTGCCAGCAGCACCCCGGATACGCAGTATTTT. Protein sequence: CASSTPDTQYF.

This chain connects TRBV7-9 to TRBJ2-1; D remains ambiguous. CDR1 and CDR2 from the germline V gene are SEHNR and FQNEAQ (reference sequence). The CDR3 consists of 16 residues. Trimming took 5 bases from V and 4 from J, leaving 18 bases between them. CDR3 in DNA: TGTGCCAGCAGCCCCGCTGGGCTCTCTGGTTACAATGAGCAGTTCTTC. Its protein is CASSPAGLSGYNEQFF.

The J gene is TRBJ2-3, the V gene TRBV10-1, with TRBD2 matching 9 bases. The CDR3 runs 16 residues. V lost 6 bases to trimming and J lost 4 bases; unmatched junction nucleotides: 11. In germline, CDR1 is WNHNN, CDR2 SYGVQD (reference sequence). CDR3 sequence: CASRTVAGAGADTQYF. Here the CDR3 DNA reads TGCGCCAGCAGGACAGTAGCGGGAGCAGGTGCAGATACGCAGTATTTT.

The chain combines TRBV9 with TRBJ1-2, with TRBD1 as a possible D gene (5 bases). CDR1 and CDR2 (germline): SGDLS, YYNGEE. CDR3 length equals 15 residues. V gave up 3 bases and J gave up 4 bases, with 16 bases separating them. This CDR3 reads CASSGPGPEGYGYTF. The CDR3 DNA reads TGTGCCAGCAGCGGGCCGGGGCCCGAGGGCTATGGCTACACCTTC. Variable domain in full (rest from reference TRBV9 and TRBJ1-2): DSGVTQTPKHLITATGQRVTLRCSPRSGDLSVYWYQQSLDQGLQFLIQYYNGEERAKGNILERFSAQQFPDLHSELNLSSLELGDSALYFCASSGPGPEGYGYTFGSGTRLTVV.

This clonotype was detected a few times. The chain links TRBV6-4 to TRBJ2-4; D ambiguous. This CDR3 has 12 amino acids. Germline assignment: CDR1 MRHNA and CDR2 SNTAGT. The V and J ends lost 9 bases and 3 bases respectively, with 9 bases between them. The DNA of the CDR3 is TGTGCCAGGGATGAGGTCAAAAACATTCAGTACTTC. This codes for CARDEVKNIQYF.

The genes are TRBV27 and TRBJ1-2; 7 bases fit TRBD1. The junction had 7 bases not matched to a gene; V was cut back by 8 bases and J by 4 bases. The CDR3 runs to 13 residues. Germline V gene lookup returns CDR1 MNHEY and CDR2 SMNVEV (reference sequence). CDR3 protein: CASGPGQSYGYTF. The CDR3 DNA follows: TGTGCCAGCGGACCGGGACAGAGCTATGGCTACACCTTC.

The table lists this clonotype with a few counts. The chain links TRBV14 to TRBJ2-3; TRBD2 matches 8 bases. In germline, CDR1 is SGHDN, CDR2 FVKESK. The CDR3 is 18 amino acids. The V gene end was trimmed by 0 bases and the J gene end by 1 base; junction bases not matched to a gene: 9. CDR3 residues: CASSQDRGRGLGTDTQYF. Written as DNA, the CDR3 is TGTGCCAGCAGCCAAGATCGTGGTAGGGGACTAGGCACAGATACGCAGTATTTT.

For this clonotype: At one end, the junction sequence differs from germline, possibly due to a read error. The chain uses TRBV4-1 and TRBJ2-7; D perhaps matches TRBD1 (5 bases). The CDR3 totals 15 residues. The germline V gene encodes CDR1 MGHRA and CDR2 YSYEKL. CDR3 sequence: CVSSQDRAGTYEQYF. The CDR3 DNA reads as TGCGTCAGCAGCCAAGATCGGGCAGGGACCTACGAGCAGTACTTC.

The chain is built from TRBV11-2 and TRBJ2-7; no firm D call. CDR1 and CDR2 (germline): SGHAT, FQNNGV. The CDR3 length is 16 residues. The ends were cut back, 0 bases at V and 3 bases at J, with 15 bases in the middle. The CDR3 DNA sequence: TGTGCCAGCAGCTTAGAACTCACAGTAAGACGCTACGAGCAGTACTTC. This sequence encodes CASSLELTVRRYEQYF.

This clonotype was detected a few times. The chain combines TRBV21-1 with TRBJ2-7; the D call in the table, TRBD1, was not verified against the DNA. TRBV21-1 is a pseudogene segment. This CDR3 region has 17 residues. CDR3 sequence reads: CASSKIATGFASYEQYF. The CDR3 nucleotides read TGTGCCAGCAGCAAAATCGCTACAGGGTTTGCATCCTACGAGCAGTACTTC.

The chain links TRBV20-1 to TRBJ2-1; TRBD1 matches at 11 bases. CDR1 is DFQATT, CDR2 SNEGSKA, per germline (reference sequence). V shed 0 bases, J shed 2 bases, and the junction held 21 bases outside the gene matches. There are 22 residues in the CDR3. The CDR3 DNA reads TGCAGTGCTAGAGAACTAGGACAGGGGGCTATACGGGACTCCGTTACCTACAATGAGCAGTTCTTC. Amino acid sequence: CSARELGQGAIRDSVTYNEQFF.

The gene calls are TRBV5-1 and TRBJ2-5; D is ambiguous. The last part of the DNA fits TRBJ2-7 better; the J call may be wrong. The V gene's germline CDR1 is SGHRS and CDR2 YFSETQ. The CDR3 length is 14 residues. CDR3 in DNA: TGCGCCAGCAGCTTACCGGGCGTCAAATACGAGCAGTACTTC. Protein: CASSLPGVKYEQYF.

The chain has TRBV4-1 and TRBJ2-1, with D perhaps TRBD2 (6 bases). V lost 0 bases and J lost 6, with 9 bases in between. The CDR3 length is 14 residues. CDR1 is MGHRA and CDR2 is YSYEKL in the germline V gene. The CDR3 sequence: CASSQEEGLNEQFF. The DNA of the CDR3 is TGCGCCAGCAGCCAAGAGGAGGGGCTCAATGAGCAGTTCTTC.

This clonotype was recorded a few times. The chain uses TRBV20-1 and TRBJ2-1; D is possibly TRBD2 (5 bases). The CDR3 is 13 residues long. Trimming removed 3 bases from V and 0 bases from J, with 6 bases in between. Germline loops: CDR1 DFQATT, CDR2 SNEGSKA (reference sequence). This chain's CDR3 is CSASAGSYNEQFF. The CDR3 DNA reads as TGCAGTGCTAGCGCGGGCTCCTACAATGAGCAGTTCTTC.

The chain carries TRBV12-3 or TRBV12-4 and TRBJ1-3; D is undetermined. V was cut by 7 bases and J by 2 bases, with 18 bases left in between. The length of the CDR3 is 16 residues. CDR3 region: CASTLYPSSAGNTIYF. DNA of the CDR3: TGTGCCAGCACCCTATACCCTTCTTCGGCTGGAAACACCATATATTTT.

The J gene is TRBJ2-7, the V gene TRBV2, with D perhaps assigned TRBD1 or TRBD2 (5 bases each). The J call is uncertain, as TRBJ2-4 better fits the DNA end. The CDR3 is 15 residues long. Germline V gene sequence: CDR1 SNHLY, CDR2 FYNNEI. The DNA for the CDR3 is TGTGCCAGCAGTGACGGGGCGGTCTTGAAAAACATTCAGTACTTC. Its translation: CASSDGAVLKNIQYF.

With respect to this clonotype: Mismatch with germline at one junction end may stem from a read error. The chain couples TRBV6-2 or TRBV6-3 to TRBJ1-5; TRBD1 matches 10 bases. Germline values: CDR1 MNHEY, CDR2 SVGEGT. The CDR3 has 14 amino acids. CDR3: CVSRRTGGNQPQHF. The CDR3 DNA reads TGTGTCAGCAGACGGACAGGGGGTAATCAGCCCCAGCATTTT.

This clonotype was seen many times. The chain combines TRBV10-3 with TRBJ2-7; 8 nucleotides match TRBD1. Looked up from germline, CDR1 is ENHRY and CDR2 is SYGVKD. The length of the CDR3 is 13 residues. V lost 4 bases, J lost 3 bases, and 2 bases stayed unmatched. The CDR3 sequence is CAISAGTGYEQYF. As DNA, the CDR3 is TGTGCCATCAGTGCTGGGACAGGCTACGAGCAGTACTTC.

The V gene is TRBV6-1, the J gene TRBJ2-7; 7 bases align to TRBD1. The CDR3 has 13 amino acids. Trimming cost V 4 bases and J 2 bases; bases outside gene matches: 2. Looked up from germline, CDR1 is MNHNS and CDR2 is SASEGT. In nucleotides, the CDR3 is TGTGCCAGCAGTGCCAGGGGGACCTACGAGCAGTACTTC. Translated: CASSARGTYEQYF.

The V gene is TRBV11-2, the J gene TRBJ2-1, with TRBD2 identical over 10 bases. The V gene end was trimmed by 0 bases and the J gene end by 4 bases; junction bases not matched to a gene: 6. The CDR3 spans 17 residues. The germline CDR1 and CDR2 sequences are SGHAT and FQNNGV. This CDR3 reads CASSLERAGGIYNEQFF. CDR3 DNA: TGTGCCAGCAGCTTAGAGCGAGCGGGAGGGATTTACAATGAGCAGTTCTTC.

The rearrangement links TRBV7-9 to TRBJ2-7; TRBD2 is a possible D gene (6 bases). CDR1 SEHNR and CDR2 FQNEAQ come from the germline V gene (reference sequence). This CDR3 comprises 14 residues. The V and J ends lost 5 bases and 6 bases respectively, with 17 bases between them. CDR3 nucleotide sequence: TGTGCCAGCAGCCCAGGGTCGCGGGGTTCCGAGCAGTACTTC. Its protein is CASSPGSRGSEQYF. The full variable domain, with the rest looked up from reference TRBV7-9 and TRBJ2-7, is DTGVSQNPRHKITKRGQNVTFRCDPISEHNRLYWYRQTLGQGPEFLTYFQNEAQLEKSRLLSDRFSAERPKGSFSTLEIQRTEQGDSAMYLCASSPGSRGSEQYFGPGTRLTVT.

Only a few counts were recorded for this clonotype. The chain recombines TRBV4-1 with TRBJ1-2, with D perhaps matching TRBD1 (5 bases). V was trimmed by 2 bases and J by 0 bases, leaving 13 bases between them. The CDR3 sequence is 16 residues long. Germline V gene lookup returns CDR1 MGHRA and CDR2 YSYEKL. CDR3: CASSQPRDGANYGYTF. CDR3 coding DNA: TGCGCCAGCAGCCAACCCCGGGACGGAGCTAACTATGGCTACACCTTC.

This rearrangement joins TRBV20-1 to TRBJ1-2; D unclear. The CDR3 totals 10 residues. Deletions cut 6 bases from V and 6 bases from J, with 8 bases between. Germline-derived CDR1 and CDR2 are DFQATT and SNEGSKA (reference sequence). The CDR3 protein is CSADPDGYTF. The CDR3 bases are TGCAGTGCCGACCCGGATGGCTACACCTTC.

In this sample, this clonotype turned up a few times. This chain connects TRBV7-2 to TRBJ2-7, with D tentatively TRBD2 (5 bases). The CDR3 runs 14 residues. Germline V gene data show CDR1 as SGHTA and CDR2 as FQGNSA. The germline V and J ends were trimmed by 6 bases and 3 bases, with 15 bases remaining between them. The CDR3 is CASSLLEVGYEQYF. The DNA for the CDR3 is TGTGCCAGCAGTTTACTAGAGGTGGGCTACGAGCAGTACTTC.

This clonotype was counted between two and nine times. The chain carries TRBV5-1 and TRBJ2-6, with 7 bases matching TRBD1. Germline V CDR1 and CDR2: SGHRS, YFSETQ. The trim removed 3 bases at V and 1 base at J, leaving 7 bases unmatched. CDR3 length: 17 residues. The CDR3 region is CASSWTGVESGANVLTF. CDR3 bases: TGCGCCAGCAGCTGGACAGGAGTTGAATCTGGGGCCAACGTCCTGACTTTC.

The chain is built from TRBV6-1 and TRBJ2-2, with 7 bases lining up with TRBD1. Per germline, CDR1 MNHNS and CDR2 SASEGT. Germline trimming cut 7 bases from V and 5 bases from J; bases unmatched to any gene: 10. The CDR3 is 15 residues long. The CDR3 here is CASKGAVFVTGELFF. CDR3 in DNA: TGTGCCAGCAAGGGGGCTGTCTTTGTAACCGGGGAGCTGTTTTTT.